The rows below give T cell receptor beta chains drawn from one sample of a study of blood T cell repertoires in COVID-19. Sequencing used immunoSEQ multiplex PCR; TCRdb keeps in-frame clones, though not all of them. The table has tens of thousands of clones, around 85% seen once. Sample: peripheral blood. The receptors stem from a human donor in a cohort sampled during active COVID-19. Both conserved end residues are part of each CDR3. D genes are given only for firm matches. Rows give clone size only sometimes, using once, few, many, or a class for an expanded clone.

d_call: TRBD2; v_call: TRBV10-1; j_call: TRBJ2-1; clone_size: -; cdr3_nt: TGCGCCAGCAGTAAAGCGGGAGGGCCTAGGTCCTACAATGAGCAGTTCTTC; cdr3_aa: CASSKAGGPRSYNEQFF
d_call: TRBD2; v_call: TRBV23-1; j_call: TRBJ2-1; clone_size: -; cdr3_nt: TGCCCCAGCAGTCAAGCGCGGGGGGGGGAGCCCTACAATGAGCAGTTCTTC; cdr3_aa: CPSSQARGGEPYNEQFF
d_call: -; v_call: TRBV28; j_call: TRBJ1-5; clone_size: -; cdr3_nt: TGTGCCAGCAGTTACTTCGGTGGCAATCAGCCCCAGCATTTT; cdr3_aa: CASSYFGGNQPQHF
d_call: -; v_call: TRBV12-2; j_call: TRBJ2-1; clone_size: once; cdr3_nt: TGTGCAAGTCGCTTGCCCCGACTAGACGGCCACAATGAGCAGTTCTTC; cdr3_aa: CASRLPRLDGHNEQFF
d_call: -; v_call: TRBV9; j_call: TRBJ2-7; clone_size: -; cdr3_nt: TGTGCCAGCAGCGTAGCTACGGGGTACGAGCAGTACTTC; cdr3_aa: CASSVATGYEQYF
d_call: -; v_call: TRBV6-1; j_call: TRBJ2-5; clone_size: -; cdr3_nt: TGTGCCAGCAGTGAACCGACAGCCCTTCGGGAGACCCAGTACTTC; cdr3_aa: CASSEPTALRETQYF
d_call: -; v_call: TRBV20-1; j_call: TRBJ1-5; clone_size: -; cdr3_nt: TGCAGTGCTAGTGATACAGTCAATCAGCCCCAGCATTTT; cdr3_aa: CSASDTVNQPQHF
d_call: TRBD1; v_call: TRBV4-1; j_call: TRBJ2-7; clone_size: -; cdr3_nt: TGCGCCAGCAGCCACGGGACAGTCGAGCAGTACTTC; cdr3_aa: CASSHGTVEQYF
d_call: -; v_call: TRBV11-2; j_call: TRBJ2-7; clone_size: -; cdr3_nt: TGTGCCAGCAGCTTAATAGACACCCGGCAGTACTTC; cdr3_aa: CASSLIDTRQYF
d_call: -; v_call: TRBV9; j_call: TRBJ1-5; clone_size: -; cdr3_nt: TGTGCCAGCAGCGTAGCTGGGGGGAGTAATCAGCCCCAGCATTTT; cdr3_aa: CASSVAGGSNQPQHF
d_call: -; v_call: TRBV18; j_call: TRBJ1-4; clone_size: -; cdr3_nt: TGTGCCACCTTCGACCAACGGGGGACTAATGAAAAACTGTTTTTT; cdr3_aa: CATFDQRGTNEKLFF
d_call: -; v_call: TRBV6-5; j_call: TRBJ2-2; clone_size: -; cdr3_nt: TGTGCCAGCAGTTACGGGGCTTTTAGCAACACCGGGGAGCTGTTTTTT; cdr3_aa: CASSYGAFSNTGELFF
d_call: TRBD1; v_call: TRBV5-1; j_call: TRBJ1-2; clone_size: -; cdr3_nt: TGCGCCAGCAGTCCAGGGGGCCATGGCTACACCTTC; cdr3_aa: CASSPGGHGYTF
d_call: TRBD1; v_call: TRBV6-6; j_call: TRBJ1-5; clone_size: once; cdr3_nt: TGTGCCAGCAGTCAGATTCAAGGGGGCGCTGGCAATCAGCCCCAGCATTTT; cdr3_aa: CASSQIQGGAGNQPQHF
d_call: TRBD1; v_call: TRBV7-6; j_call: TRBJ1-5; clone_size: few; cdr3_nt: TGTGCCAGCAGCTTGGGACAGGGGGCAGGCAATCAGCCCCAGCATTTT; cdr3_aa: CASSLGQGAGNQPQHF
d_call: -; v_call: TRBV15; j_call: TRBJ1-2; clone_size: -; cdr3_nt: TGTGCCACCAGCAGAGACAGGGTACTCTATGGCTACACCTTC; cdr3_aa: CATSRDRVLYGYTF
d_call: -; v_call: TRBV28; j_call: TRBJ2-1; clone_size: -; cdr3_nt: TGTGCCAGCAGTCCGCTGGCGGGTCTCCCCTACAATGAGCAGTTCTTC; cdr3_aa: CASSPLAGLPYNEQFF
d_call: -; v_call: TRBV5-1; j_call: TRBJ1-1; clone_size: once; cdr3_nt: TGCGCCAGCAGCGCCTGGCGGGGGGTGAACACTGAAGCTTTCTTT; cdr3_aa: CASSAWRGVNTEAFF
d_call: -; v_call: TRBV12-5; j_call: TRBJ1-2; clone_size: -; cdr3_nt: TGTGCTAGTGGTTTGGTACCAGCCAGGGTCGGCTATGGCTACACCTTC; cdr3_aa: CASGLVPARVGYGYTF
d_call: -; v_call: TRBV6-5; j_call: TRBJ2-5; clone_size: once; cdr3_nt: TGTGCCAGCACTACCAGAGGGGAGACCCAGTACTTC; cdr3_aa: CASTTRGETQYF
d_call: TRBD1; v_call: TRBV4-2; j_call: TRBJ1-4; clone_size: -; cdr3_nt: TGTGCCAGCAGCCAAGGGAACAGGGGAGAAAAACTGTTTTTT; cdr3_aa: CASSQGNRGEKLFF
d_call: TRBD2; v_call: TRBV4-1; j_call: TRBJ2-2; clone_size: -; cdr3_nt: TGCGCCAGCAGCCAAGATTTGGGACTAGCGGGGGACACCGGGGAGCTGTTTTTT; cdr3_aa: CASSQDLGLAGDTGELFF
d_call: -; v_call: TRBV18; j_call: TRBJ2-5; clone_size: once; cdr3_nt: TGTGCCAGCTCACGACAGCACGGAGAGACCCAGTACTTC; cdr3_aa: CASSRQHGETQYF
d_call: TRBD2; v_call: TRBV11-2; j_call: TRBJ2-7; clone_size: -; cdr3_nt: TGTGCCAGCAGCTTAAGCGGGAGAAATTACGAGCAGTACTTC; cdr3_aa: CASSLSGRNYEQYF
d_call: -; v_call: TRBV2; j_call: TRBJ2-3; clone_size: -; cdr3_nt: TGTGCCAGCAGAGAGACAGGACGCACAGATACGCAGTATTTT; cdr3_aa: CASRETGRTDTQYF
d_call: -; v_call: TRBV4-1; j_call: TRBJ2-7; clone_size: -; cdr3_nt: TGCGCCAGCAGCCAAGATTGGCTTGGGAGGCCCTACGAGCAGTACTTC; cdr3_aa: CASSQDWLGRPYEQYF
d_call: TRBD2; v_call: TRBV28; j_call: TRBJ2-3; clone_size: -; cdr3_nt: TGTGCCAGCAGTCTAGCGGGGCTCACAGATACGCAGTATTTT; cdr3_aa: CASSLAGLTDTQYF
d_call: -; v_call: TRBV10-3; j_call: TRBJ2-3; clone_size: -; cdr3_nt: TGTGCCACCGTGGGTGGAAGGGGCACCAGCACAGATACGCAGTATTTT; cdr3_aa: CATVGGRGTSTDTQYF
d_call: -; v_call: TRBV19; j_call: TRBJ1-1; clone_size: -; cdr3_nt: TGTGCCAGTAGTATTTGGGGGGAGGGTCGAGCTTTCTTT; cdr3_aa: CASSIWGEGRAFF
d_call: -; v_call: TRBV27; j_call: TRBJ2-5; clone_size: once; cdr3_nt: TGTGCCAGCAGTTTAGACTGGTCATCAGAGACCCAGTACTTC; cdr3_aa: CASSLDWSSETQYF
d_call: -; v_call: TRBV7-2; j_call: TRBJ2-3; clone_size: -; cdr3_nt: TGTGCCAGCAGGCCCGAGCTTACTAGCACAGATACGCAGTATTTT; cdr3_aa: CASRPELTSTDTQYF
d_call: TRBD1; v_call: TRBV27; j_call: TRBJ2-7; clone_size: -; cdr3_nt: TGTGCCAGCAGTTCAACAGGGGGCGTCTCCGAGCAGTACTTC; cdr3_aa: CASSSTGGVSEQYF
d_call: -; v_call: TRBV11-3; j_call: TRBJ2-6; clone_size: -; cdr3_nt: TGTGCCAGCAGCTTAGCGGGAGCTGGGGCCAACGTCCTGACTTTC; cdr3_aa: CASSLAGAGANVLTF
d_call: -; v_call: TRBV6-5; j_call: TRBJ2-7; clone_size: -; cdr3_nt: TGTGCCACCCGAGGCTTCCCCTACGAGCAGTACTTC; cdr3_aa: CATRGFPYEQYF
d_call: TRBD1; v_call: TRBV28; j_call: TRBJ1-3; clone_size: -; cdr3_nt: TGTGCCAGCAGTTTCCAACAGGGGGGGGTTGGAAACACCATATATTTT; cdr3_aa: CASSFQQGGVGNTIYF
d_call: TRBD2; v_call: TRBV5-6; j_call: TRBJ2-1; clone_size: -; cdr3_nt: TGTGCCAGCAGCTTAGGACTAGCGGGGTACTACAATGAGCAGTTCTTC; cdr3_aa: CASSLGLAGYYNEQFF
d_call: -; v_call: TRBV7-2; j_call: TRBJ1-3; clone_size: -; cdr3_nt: TGTGCCAGCAGCCAACTCGGGAGCCCCGGAAACACCATATATTTT; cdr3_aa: CASSQLGSPGNTIYF
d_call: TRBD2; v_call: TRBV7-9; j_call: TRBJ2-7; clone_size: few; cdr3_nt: TGTGCCAGCAGCTCCGGGACTAGCGGGACCGAGCAGTACTTC; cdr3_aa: CASSSGTSGTEQYF
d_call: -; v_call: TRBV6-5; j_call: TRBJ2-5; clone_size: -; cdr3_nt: TGTGCCAGCAGTACCCAGGGGTCCATAAAAGAGACCCAGTACTTC; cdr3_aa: CASSTQGSIKETQYF
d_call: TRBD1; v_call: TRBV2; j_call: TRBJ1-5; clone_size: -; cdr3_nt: TGTGCCAGCAGTGACTGGACAGGGGTTGATCAGCCCCAGCATTTT; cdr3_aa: CASSDWTGVDQPQHF
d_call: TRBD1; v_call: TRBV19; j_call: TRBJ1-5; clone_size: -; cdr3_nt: TGTGCCAGTAGGAGGACAGGGTCGAGCAATCAGCCCCAGCATTTT; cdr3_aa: CASRRTGSSNQPQHF
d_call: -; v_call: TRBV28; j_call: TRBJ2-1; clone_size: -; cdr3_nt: TGTGCCAGCACGAGCTCCTACAATGAGCAGTTCTTC; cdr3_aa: CASTSSYNEQFF
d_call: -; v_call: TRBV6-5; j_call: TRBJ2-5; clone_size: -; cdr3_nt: TGTGCCAGCAGTTACTCGAGACAACCCCAAGAGACCCAGTACTTC; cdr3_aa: CASSYSRQPQETQYF
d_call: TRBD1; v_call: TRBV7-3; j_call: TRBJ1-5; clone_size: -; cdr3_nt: TGTGCCAGCAGCCGAGGACAGGGCAATCAGCCCCAGCATTTT; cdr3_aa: CASSRGQGNQPQHF
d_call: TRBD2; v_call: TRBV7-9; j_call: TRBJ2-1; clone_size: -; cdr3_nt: TGTGCCAGCAGCTCAGGACTAGCGATCGGTGAGCAGTTCTTC; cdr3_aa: CASSSGLAIGEQFF
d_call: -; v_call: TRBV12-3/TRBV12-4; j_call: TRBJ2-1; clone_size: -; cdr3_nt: TGTGCCAGCAGTTTACTTAATGAGCAGTTCTTC; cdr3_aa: CASSLLNEQFF
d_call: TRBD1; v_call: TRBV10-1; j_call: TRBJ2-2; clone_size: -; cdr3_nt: TGCGCCAGCAGTGCCGACAGGGCATACACCGGGGAGCTGTTTTTT; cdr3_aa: CASSADRAYTGELFF
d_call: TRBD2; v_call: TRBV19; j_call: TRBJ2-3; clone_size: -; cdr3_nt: TGTGCCAGTAGTGTCATAGCGGGTAGCACAGATACGCAGTATTTT; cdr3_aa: CASSVIAGSTDTQYF
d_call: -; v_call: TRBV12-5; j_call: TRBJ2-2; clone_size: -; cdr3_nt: TGTGCTAGTGGCTACTACACCGGGGAGCTGTTTTTT; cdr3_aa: CASGYYTGELFF
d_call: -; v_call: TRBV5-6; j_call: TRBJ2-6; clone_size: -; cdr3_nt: TGTGCCAGCAGCTTCTTCTCTGGGGCCAACGTCCTGACTTTC; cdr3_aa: CASSFFSGANVLTF
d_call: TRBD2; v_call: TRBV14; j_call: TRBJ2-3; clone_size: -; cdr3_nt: TGTGCCAGCAGCCCTCAACCGGGACTAGCTGCAGATACGCAGTATTTT; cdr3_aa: CASSPQPGLAADTQYF
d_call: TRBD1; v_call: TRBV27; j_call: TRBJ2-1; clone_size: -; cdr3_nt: TGTGCCAGTCACAGGGGTGACAATGAGCAGTTCTTC; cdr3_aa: CASHRGDNEQFF